This T cell receptor beta chain was profiled in a study of T cell changes during pregnancy in multiple sclerosis. Profiling relied on immunoSEQ multiplex PCR, and the TCRdb table lists in-frame clones only, not all of them. The sample lists about 67,000 clones; just over 90% were seen once. The input for sequencing was peripheral blood, taken in the third trimester of pregnancy. This TCR came from a female donor with multiple sclerosis, enrolled in a pregnancy study.

CDR3 residues: CASSLGRDNSPLHF. The DNA of the CDR3 is TGTGCCAGCAGCTTGGGCAGGGATAATTCACCCCTCCACTTT. This chain joins TRBV5-4 and TRBJ1-6; D may be TRBD1 (5 bases). Trimming cost V 0 bases and J 5 bases, with 6 bases left between them. Germline V gene sequence: CDR1 SGHNT, CDR2 YYREEE (reference sequence). The CDR3 is 14 amino acids.